This T cell receptor (beta chain) was observed in a study of blood T cell repertoires in COVID-19. Study background: Samples of COVID-19 (acute and convalescent) were obtained from the United States, Italy and Spain. PBMCs, B-cell-depleted T cells, or T cells were the source of the cDNA or gDNA that made up the material.

Original processing notes: The authors estimated nucleated cell counts from reference gene primer amplification. The assay was immunoSEQ multiplex PCR, and TCRdb's table has in-frame clones only and misses some. D and trimming were read from the DNA, whereas the V and J calls and clone size are those reported in that table. The sample carries fewer than 75,000 clones, 87% recorded once. The TCR originated in a man over 45 with active COVID-19. The sample was peripheral blood.

CDR3 DNA sequence: TGTGCCAGCAGTTCTGGGCAGTACTCTGGGGCCAACGTCCTGACTTTC. Encoded protein: CASSSGQYSGANVLTF. The chain joins TRBV6-5 to TRBJ2-6, with D unresolved. CDR3 size: 16 residues. Germline V gene sequence: CDR1 MNHEY, CDR2 SVGAGI. V gave up 4 bases and J gave up 0 bases, with 10 bases separating them.